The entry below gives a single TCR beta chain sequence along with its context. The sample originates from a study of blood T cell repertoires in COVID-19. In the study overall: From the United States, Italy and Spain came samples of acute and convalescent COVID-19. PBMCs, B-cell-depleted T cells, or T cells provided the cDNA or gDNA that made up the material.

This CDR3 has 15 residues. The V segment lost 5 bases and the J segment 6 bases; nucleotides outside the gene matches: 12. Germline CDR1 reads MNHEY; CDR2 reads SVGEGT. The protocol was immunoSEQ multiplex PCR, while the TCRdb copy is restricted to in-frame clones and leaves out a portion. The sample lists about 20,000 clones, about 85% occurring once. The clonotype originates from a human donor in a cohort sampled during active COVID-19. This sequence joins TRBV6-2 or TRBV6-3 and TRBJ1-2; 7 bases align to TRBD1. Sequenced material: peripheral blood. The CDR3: CASSPTRGTLDGYTF. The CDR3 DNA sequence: TGTGCCAGCAGTCCCACCAGGGGGACGCTCGATGGCTACACCTTC.